The following is a TCR beta chain sequence with its context. In the authors' workflow: Estimates of nucleated cell counts were drawn from the amplification of reference gene primers. Data came from immunoSEQ multiplex PCR; TCRdb stores just in-frame clones and leaves some out. For V, J and clone size, that table is used; D and trimming come from the DNA. The sample includes over 100,000 clones, approximately 86% seen only once; the top ten take approximately 10%. Seattle patients were enrolled during active infection and followed longitudinally. The source of the sample is a study of blood T cell repertoires in COVID-19. Study-wide context: Samples representing acute and convalescent COVID-19 were sourced from the United States, Italy and Spain. T cells, B-cell-depleted T cells, or PBMCs supplied cDNA or gDNA.

V shed 2 bases and J 9 bases; nucleotides not matched to a gene: 7. This CDR3 is built from 14 residues. Per germline, CDR1 GTSNPN and CDR2 SVGIG (reference sequence). The receptor was isolated from a woman in her seventies with COVID-19, enrolled during active disease. The J gene is TRBJ1-5, the V gene TRBV30; 10 bases fit TRBD1. Sequenced input: peripheral blood. The CDR3 spells CAWSSGQGPGPQHF. The CDR3 coding sequence is TGTGCCTGGAGTTCGGGACAGGGGCCTGGGCCCCAGCATTTT.